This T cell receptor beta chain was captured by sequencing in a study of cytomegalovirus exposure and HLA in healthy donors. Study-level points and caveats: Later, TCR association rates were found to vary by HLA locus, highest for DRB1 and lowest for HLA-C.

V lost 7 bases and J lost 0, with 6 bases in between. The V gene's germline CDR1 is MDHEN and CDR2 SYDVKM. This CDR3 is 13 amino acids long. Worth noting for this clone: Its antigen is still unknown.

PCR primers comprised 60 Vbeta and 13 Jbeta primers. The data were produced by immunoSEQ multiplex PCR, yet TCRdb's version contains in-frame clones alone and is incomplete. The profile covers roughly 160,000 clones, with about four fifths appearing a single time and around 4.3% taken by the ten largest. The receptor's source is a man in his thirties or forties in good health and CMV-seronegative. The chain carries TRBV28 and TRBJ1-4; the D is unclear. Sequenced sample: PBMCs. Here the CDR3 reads CASNRATNEKLFF. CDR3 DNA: TGTGCCAGCAATCGTGCAACTAATGAAAAACTGTTTTTT.